The 5 T cell receptor beta chains given below trace back to one sample, sequenced in a study of CD8+CD57+ T cells in acquired aplastic anemia. The TCR beta profiling, which covered VDJ combination and CDR3 sequence, was carried out using genomic DNA as the template. TCRdb reprocessed the reads with MiXCR, giving one entry per CDR3 protein. The table has 100,000 to 150,000 distinct CDR3 sequences, roughly two fifths seen once; the top ten hold around 8.4%. The specimen was sorted CD4+, CD8+, or CD8+CD57+ T cells (not recorded which) from PBMCs. Every receptor here comes from a human donor in good health, serving as a control.

The chain links TRBV14 to TRBJ1-6, with D perhaps TRBD1 (6 bases). The germline CDR1 and CDR2 sequences are SGHDN and FVKESK. CDR3 length: 12 amino acids. The germline V and J ends were trimmed by 8 bases and 7 bases, with 9 bases remaining between them. CDR3 DNA: TGTGCCAGCCAGGGGCGGAATTCACCCCTCCACTTT. Translating it yields CASQGRNSPLHF.

The chain has TRBV10-3 and TRBJ1-4; no definite D call. The CDR3 has 13 amino acids. Germline CDR1 is ENHRY and CDR2 is SYGVKD. Trimming removed 5 bases at V and 4 bases at J, with 8 bases between. CDR3: CAISYGSNEKLFF. As DNA, the CDR3 is TGTGCCATCAGTTACGGGAGTAATGAAAAACTGTTTTTT.

Comment on this clonotype: This may arise from a read error, as a much more abundant clone is one base away. No conserved phenylalanine or tryptophan ends this CDR3, so it is likely a read error. V and J are TRBV20-1 and TRBJ1-1; a possible D gene is TRBD1 (5 bases). V lost 2 bases and J lost 0, with 10 bases in between. This CDR3 is built from 14 residues. From germline, CDR1 is DFQATT and CDR2 SNEGSKA (reference sequence). The CDR3 DNA sequence: TGCAGTGCTAGAAGGGGTGGGATGAACACTGAAGCTTTCTCT. It translates to CSARRGGMNTEAFS.

This clonotype has a count of ten or more. The chain employs TRBV12-3 or TRBV12-4 and TRBJ1-6, with D hard to call. This CDR3 spans 13 amino acids. V lost 7 bases to trimming and J lost 12 bases, with 16 bases between them. CDR3 coding DNA: TGTGCCAGCACGCTAGGTCTTTTCGGACCCCTCCACTTT. Amino acid sequence: CASTLGLFGPLHF.

Concerning this clonotype: At one end, the junction sequence differs from germline, possibly due to a read error. The rearrangement uses TRBV7-2 and TRBJ2-5; D is unclear. The germline CDR1 and CDR2 sequences are SGHTA and FQGNSA. This CDR3 has 11 residues. The CDR3 coding sequence is TGTGCCAGCAGGGACGTTGAGAGCCAGTACTTC. It codes for CASRDVESQYF.